This T cell receptor beta chain was retrieved from a study of blood T cell repertoires in COVID-19 (dated by TCRdb to 2020 to 2022). Broadly, across the study: Samples from collaborators originated in the United States, Italy and Spain and spanned both the acute and convalescent phases of COVID-19. The prospective study material was composed of cDNA or gDNA derived from T cells, B-cell-depleted T cells, or PBMCs. A freely available public database, intended as a resource for researchers studying the immune response to SARS-CoV-2, is where the repertoires were released. The sample metadata nearly always contained a de-identified subject ID, COVID-19 status, age in years and sex. Samples were obtained from the ongoing ImmuneRACE study (first 160 participants) and from about 1,300 subjects provided by 6 global collaborators. The dataset comprised deeply sampled blood TCRbeta repertoires from subjects exposed to, actively infected with, or recovered from COVID-19. Where available, HLA class I and class II types were obtained from metadata supplied by the sample provider rather than from assay-based typing.

Each collaborating institution followed its own protocols to collect whole blood in K2EDTA tubes. Collaborator samples were shipped for TCRbeta analysis as frozen whole blood, isolated PBMCs, or DNA extracted from either sample type. A note on this clone: Its antigen remains unidentified. There are no base qualities to consult, and no much larger clone falls within one base.

TCRbeta CDR3 regions were amplified from genomic DNA using the immunoSEQ Assay, a bias-controlled multiplex PCR. The published analysis was carried out like this. The number of nucleated cells in each sample was estimated by amplification of reference gene primers within the assay. To quantify the absolute abundance of each unique TCRbeta CDR3 rearrangement, sequence reads were collapsed and filtered. Productive Simpson clonality was computed per sample as the square root of Simpson's diversity index over productive rearrangements. The table comes from immuneACCESS by way of TCRdb, which keeps in-frame sequences with V and J called. Part of the clones is missing from these tables; in studies checked, under half for an unresolved V gene and the rest for unknown reasons. The V and J calls and clone size are taken from that table; D and trimming were inferred from the DNA. A total of some 110,000 clones appear in this sample, 80% to 90% of them only once. The ten top clones hold roughly 4.7% of the sample.

Looking up the germline V gene (reference sequence) yields CDR1 SGHKS and CDR2 YYEKEE. The junction carries 13 bases between V and J, which are trimmed by 0 bases and 4 bases respectively. Measured from the cysteine to the phenylalanine, the CDR3 is 15 residues long. The CDR3 DNA has 45 bases and is translated from base 1. Broad study findings and their caveats: The quantity of clinical and demographic metadata differed by source and by participant and was supplied without curation.

The sequence was collected from a man between 35 and 55 years old with acute or convalescent COVID-19. Sequences were obtained from peripheral blood. The sequence is built from TRBV5-5 and TRBJ1-1; TRBD1 might be the D gene, on 6 matching bases. This receptor carries the CDR3 CASSLAGGWTTEAFF. The sequence in DNA is TGTGCCAGCAGCTTGGCGGGGGGCTGGACCACTGAAGCTTTCTTT.